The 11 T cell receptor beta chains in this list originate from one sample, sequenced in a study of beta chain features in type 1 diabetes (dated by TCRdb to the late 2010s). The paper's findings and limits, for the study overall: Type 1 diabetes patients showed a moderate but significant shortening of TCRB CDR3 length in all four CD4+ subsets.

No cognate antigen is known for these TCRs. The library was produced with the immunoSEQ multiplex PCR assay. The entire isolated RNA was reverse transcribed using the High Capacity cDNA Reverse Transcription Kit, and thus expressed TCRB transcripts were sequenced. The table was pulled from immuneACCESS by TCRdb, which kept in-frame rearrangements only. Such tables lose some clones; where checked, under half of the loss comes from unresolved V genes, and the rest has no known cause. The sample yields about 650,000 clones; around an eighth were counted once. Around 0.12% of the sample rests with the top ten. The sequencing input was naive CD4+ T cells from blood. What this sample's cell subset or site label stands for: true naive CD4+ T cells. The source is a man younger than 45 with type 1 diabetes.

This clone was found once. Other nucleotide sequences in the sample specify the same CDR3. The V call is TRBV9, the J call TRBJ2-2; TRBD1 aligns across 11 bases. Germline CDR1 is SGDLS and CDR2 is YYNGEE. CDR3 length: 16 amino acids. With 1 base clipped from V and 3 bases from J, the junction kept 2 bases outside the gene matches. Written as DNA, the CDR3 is TGTGCCAGCAGCGTATCGGGACAGGGGGACACCGGGGAGCTGTTTTTT. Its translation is CASSVSGQGDTGELFF.

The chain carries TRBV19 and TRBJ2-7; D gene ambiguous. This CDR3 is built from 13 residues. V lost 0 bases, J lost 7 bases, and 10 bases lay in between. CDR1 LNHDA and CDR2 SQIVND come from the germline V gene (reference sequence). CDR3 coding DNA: TGTGCCAGTAGTATAGATTGGGGTGGGGAGCAGTACTTC. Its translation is CASSIDWGGEQYF. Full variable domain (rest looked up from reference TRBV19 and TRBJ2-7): DGGITQSPKYLFRKEGQNVTLSCEQNLNHDAMYWYRQDPGQGLRLIYYSQIVNDFQKGDIAEGYSVSREKKESFPLTVTSAQKNPTAFYLCASSIDWGGEQYFGPGTRLTVT.

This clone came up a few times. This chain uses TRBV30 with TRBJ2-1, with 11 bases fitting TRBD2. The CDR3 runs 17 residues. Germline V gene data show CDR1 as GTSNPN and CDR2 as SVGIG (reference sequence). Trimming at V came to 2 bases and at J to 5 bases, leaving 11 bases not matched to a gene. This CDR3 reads CAWSLDRGLAGHNEQFF. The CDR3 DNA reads TGTGCCTGGAGTTTAGACCGAGGACTAGCGGGTCACAATGAGCAGTTCTTC.

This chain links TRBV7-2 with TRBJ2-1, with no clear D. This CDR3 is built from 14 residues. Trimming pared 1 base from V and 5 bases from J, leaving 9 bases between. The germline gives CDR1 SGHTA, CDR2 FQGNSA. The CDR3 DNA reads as TGTGCCAGCAGCTTAGTTAGGCAGAACAATGAGCAGTTCTTC. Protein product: CASSLVRQNNEQFF.

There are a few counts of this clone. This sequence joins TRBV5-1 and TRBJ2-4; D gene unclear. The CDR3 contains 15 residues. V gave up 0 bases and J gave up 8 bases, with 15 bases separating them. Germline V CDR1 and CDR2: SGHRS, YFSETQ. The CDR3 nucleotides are TGCGCCAGCAGCTTGGGACCAGGACGCCCGGACATTCAGTACTTC. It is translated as CASSLGPGRPDIQYF.

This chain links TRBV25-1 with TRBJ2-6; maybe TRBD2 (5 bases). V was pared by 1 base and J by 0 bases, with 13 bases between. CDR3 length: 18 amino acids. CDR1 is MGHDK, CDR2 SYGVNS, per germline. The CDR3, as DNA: TGTGCCAGCAGTGAATTCGGCTTGGCGGGCTCTGGGGCCAACGTCCTGACTTTC. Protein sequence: CASSEFGLAGSGANVLTF.

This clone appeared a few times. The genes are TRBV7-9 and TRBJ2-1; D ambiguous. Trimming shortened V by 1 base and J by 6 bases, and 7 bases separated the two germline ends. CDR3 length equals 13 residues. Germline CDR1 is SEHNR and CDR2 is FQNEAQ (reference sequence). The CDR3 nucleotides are TGTGCCAGCAGCTTAGGGCCGGGCAATGAGCAGTTCTTC. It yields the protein CASSLGPGNEQFF.

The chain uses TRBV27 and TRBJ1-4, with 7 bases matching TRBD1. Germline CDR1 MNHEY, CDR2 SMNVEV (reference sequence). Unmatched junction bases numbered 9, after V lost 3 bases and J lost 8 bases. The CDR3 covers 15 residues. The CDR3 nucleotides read TGTGCCAGCAGTTTCAAGACAGGGACGAAAGAAAAACTGTTTTTT. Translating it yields CASSFKTGTKEKLFF.

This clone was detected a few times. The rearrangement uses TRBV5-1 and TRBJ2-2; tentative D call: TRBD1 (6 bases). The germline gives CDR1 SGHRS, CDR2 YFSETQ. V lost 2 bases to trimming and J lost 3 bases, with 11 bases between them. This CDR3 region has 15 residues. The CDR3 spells CASSFKGGDTGELFF. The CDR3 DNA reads TGCGCCAGCAGCTTCAAAGGGGGTGACACCGGGGAGCTGTTTTTT.

The DNA of the CDR3 is TGTGCCAGCAGCTCCGGGACAGCCCTAGCCAAAAACATTCAGTACTTC. It translates to CASSSGTALAKNIQYF. The rearrangement uses TRBV7-6 and TRBJ2-4; TRBD1 matches at 7 bases. The CDR3 spans 16 residues. The V gene's germline CDR1 is SGHVS and CDR2 FNYEAQ. V shed 4 bases, J shed 0 bases, and the junction held 6 bases outside the gene matches.

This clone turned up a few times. DNA of the CDR3: TGTGCCAGCAGCCCAGGTCGGCAGGGGGGCTTCCACGAGCAGTACTTC. It codes for CASSPGRQGGFHEQYF. This chain joins TRBV7-8 and TRBJ2-7, with D possibly being TRBD1 (7 bases). The CDR3 extends over 16 amino acids. Germline V gene sequence: CDR1 SGHVS, CDR2 FQNEAQ. V lost 5 bases and J 5 bases, leaving 22 bases between the germline ends.